These 27 T cell receptor beta chains were all obtained from the same sample, sequenced in a study of blood T cell repertoires in COVID-19 (dated by TCRdb to about 2020). The method was the immunoSEQ multiplex PCR assay. The immuneACCESS repertoire file appears here via TCRdb, limited to in-frame rearrangements. These files lack a portion of the clones; in checked studies, under half of the deficit traces to unresolved V genes, and the cause of the others is not known. The sample table records hundreds of thousands of clones; 88% of these occur just once. The ten largest clones take up 6% to 8% of the sample. Sequenced: peripheral blood. These TCRs come from a woman in her sixties or seventies with COVID-19, enrolled during active disease.

V is TRBV7-7 and J is TRBJ2-5; D unresolved. CDR3 length equals 14 residues. Trimming stripped 5 bases from V and 5 bases from J, with 15 bases between. CDR1 SSHAT and CDR2 FNYEAQ come from the germline V gene (reference sequence). CDR3 nucleotide sequence: TGTGCCAGCAGCCCAAATAGCCTCCGGGAGACCCAGTACTTC. Protein product: CASSPNSLRETQYF.

The chain employs TRBV30 and TRBJ2-3; 10 bases align to TRBD1. Germline-derived CDR1 and CDR2 are GTSNPN and SVGIG (reference sequence). Losses at the gene ends were 0 bases for V and 4 bases for J; bases not matched to a gene: 4. This CDR3 is built from 15 residues. The CDR3 coding sequence is TGTGCCTGGAGTGTACGGACAGGGGGGCCAGATACGCAGTATTTT. As protein: CAWSVRTGGPDTQYF.

The V call is TRBV6-5, the J call TRBJ1-5; 7 bases map to TRBD1. Germline loops: CDR1 MNHEY, CDR2 SVGAGI. This CDR3 region has 15 residues. Trimming at V came to 6 bases and at J to 1 base, leaving 6 bases not matched to a gene. CDR3 residues: CASSAGQKSNQPQHF. CDR3 DNA: TGTGCCAGCAGCGCGGGACAGAAGAGCAATCAGCCCCAGCATTTT.

In regard to this clone: Other nucleotide sequences in the sample specify the same CDR3. The chain employs TRBV2 and TRBJ1-5; D gene ambiguous. V lost 3 bases and J lost 4, with 4 bases in between. The CDR3 length is 12 residues. CDR1 and CDR2 (germline): SNHLY, FYNNEI. CDR3 coding DNA: TGTGCCAGCAGTGACAGAAATCAGCCCCAGCATTTT. Translating gives CASSDRNQPQHF.

The rearrangement joins TRBV19 to TRBJ2-3, with D possibly being TRBD1 (6 bases). There are 13 residues in the CDR3. The germline gives CDR1 LNHDA, CDR2 SQIVND (reference sequence). Trimming stripped 6 bases from V and 2 bases from J, with 9 bases between. This chain's CDR3 is CASSWTVTDTQYF. CDR3 bases: TGTGCCAGTAGCTGGACAGTCACAGATACGCAGTATTTT.

V gene TRBV5-1 combines with J gene TRBJ2-7; a weak D match, TRBD1 (6 bases). The V gene's germline CDR1 is SGHRS and CDR2 YFSETQ. The length of the CDR3 is 15 residues. The V end lost 7 bases, the J end lost 3 bases, and 20 bases lay between the germline ends. The DNA for the CDR3 is TGCGCCAGCTTACTCTCTCCAGGGGACCTCTACGAGCAGTACTTC. Its protein product is CASLLSPGDLYEQYF.

The rearrangement joins TRBV5-1 to TRBJ1-6; TRBD1 matches at 8 bases. The CDR3 is 14 residues long. The germline V gene encodes CDR1 SGHRS and CDR2 YFSETQ. V lost 3 bases to trimming and J lost 10 bases; unmatched junction nucleotides: 6. The CDR3 region has the DNA TGCGCCAGCAGCTCAGGACAGGGAGGGTCACCCCTCCACTTT. Translation: CASSSGQGGSPLHF.

This rearrangement joins TRBV7-9 to TRBJ2-3, with 7 positions matching TRBD2. The CDR3 has 16 amino acids. V shed 0 bases and J 2 bases; nucleotides not matched to a gene: 5. CDR1 and CDR2 from the germline V gene are SEHNR and FQNEAQ (reference sequence). CDR3 in DNA: TGTGCCAGCAGCTTAGCGGTGACTAGCCTCACAGATACGCAGTATTTT. Encoded protein: CASSLAVTSLTDTQYF.

The chain links TRBV29-1 to TRBJ1-1; 7 nucleotides agree with TRBD1. The CDR3 sequence is 14 residues long. Germline-derived CDR1 and CDR2 are SQVTM and ANQGSEA. The ends lost 5 bases at V and 10 bases at J; junction bases unmatched: 16. Here the CDR3 DNA reads TGCAGCGTTCTCGGGTGGCGGACAGGTTGGGCAGCTTTCTTT. It codes for CSVLGWRTGWAAFF.

This clone has only one observation. This chain connects TRBV6-5 to TRBJ2-7; D is possibly TRBD1 (5 bases). CDR1 is MNHEY, CDR2 SVGAGI, per germline. The CDR3 is 13 amino acids. Deletions cut 2 bases from V and 1 base from J, with 6 bases between. Written as DNA, the CDR3 is TGTGCCAGCAGTTACGACAGTTCCTACGAGCAGTACTTC. Protein: CASSYDSSYEQYF.

This clone was observed once. V gene TRBV18 combines with J gene TRBJ1-2; tentative D call: TRBD1 (5 bases). The length of the CDR3 is 13 residues. CDR1 is KGHSH and CDR2 is LQKENI in the germline V gene. Trimming cost V 3 bases and J 7 bases, with 12 bases left between them. CDR3: CASSPDMLGGYTF. CDR3 in DNA: TGTGCCAGCTCACCGGACATGTTGGGTGGCTACACCTTC. The full variable domain, with the rest looked up from reference TRBV18 and TRBJ1-2, is NAGVMQNPRHLVRRRGQEARLRCSPMKGHSHVYWYRQLPEEGLKFMVYLQKENIIDESGMPKERFSAEFPKEGPSILRIQQVVRGDSAAYFCASSPDMLGGYTFGSGTRLTVV.

V is TRBV6-2 or TRBV6-3 and J is TRBJ1-5, with a possible D match to TRBD1 (5 bases). The germline V gene has CDR1 MNHEY and CDR2 SVGEGT. The V gene lost 4 bases and the J gene lost 11 bases, with 15 bases spanning the gap. The CDR3 runs to 13 residues. As DNA, the CDR3 is TGTGCCAGCAGTTCCCGGACACAAGGGGCCCAGCATTTT. Amino acid sequence: CASSSRTQGAQHF.

This clone was counted a single time. Other DNA sequences in this specimen translate into the identical CDR3. The chain uses TRBV30 and TRBJ1-1, with a possible D match to TRBD1 (6 bases). CDR1 GTSNPN and CDR2 SVGIG come from the germline V gene (reference sequence). V was pared by 2 bases and J by 5 bases, with 9 bases between. This CDR3 has 12 amino acids. The CDR3 here is CAWSRGGTEAFF. CDR3 DNA: TGTGCCTGGAGTAGGGGGGGGACTGAAGCTTTCTTT.

The CDR3: CASTTSVRGTDTQYF. DNA for the CDR3: TGTGCCAGCACCACTTCTGTGCGGGGCACAGATACGCAGTATTTT. V is TRBV21-1 and J is TRBJ2-3; the table's D call of TRBD2 was not tested on the DNA. TRBV21-1 is a pseudogene. The CDR3 consists of 15 residues.

This clone was observed a single time. V is TRBV27 and J is TRBJ1-1, with no clear D. Germline loops: CDR1 MNHEY, CDR2 SMNVEV (reference sequence). The CDR3 totals 13 residues. Trimming took 3 bases from V and 1 from J, leaving 6 bases between them. The CDR3 is CASSFTRNTEAFF. DNA for the CDR3: TGTGCCAGCAGTTTCACGAGGAACACTGAAGCTTTCTTT.

V gene TRBV10-1 combines with J gene TRBJ1-6, with a tentative D call TRBD1 (5 bases). The CDR3 totals 14 residues. V was shortened by 0 bases and J by 10 bases, with 10 bases between the two germline ends. The germline V gene has CDR1 WNHNN and CDR2 SYGVQD (reference sequence). The CDR3 loop reads CASSESGGGSPLHF. The DNA of the CDR3 is TGCGCCAGCAGTGAGTCGGGGGGAGGATCACCCCTCCACTTT.

There are a few counts of this clone. Other DNA sequences in the sample encode the same CDR3. The V gene is TRBV18, the J gene TRBJ1-5; D perhaps matches TRBD1 (6 bases). Trimming took off 5 bases at V and 4 bases at J, with 9 bases between the two ends. Germline loops: CDR1 KGHSH, CDR2 LQKENI. CDR3 length equals 13 residues. The CDR3 sequence: CASSTQGNQPQHF. DNA for the CDR3: TGTGCCAGCTCAACCCAGGGGAATCAGCCCCAGCATTTT.

The V gene is TRBV29-1, the J gene TRBJ2-1, with unresolved D. Germline V gene sequence: CDR1 SQVTM, CDR2 ANQGSEA. Trimming shortened V by 6 bases and J by 5 bases, and 8 bases separated the two germline ends. The CDR3 sequence is 11 residues long. This CDR3 reads CSVLMDNEQFF. CDR3 in DNA: TGCAGCGTCCTAATGGACAATGAGCAGTTCTTC.

The chain joins TRBV6-1 to TRBJ1-3, with 8 bases that match TRBD1. This CDR3 contains 14 residues. In germline, CDR1 is MNHNS, CDR2 SASEGT. Trimming at V came to 10 bases and at J to 4 bases, leaving 9 bases not matched to a gene. CDR3 sequence (DNA): TGTGCCACCTCTTTCGGACAGGGAGGAAACACCATATATTTT. Translated, it gives CATSFGQGGNTIYF.

This rearrangement joins TRBV2 to TRBJ1-2, with 10 bases aligning to TRBD1. Germline CDR1 and CDR2: SNHLY and FYNNEI. Trimming cost V 8 bases and J 8 bases; bases outside gene matches: 14. The length of the CDR3 is 15 residues. DNA for the CDR3: TGTGCCAGCCGCCGGGACAGGGGTCCGGGAGAGGGCTACACCTTC. Translating gives CASRRDRGPGEGYTF.

This sequence joins TRBV3-1 (or the pseudogene TRBV3-2) and TRBJ1-4, with D perhaps TRBD1 (5 bases). Trimming stripped 1 base from V and 8 bases from J, with 8 bases between. The CDR3 loop spans 13 amino acids. The germline gives CDR1 LGHDT, CDR2 YNNKEL (reference sequence). CDR3 nucleotides: TGTGCCAGCAGCCAAGCTACAGGAGAAAAACTGTTTTTT. Encoded protein: CASSQATGEKLFF.

This chain uses TRBV30 with TRBJ1-1; D is perhaps TRBD1 (5 bases). CDR3 length: 14 residues. With 0 bases removed from V and 6 bases from J, the gap between germline ends came to 14 bases. Germline CDR1 GTSNPN, CDR2 SVGIG (reference sequence). DNA for the CDR3: TGTGCCTGGAGTGTCAAGGGGATCGGGTCTGAAGCTTTCTTT. Its protein product is CAWSVKGIGSEAFF.

The sample holds one count of this clone. The CDR3 DNA is TGTGCCAGCAGCCAAGATATTGCCCACAGGGGCGACTATGGCTACACCTTC. Translation gives CASSQDIAHRGDYGYTF. The genes are TRBV4-2 and TRBJ1-2; TRBD1 matches at 7 bases. Trimming cost V 0 bases and J 3 bases; bases outside gene matches: 10. Germline CDR1 and CDR2: LGHNA and YNFKEQ. The CDR3 covers 17 residues.

This chain joins TRBV28 and TRBJ1-2; no definite D call. This CDR3 has 12 amino acids. Trimming removed 4 bases at V and 3 bases at J, with 6 bases between. CDR1 and CDR2 from the germline V gene are MDHEN and SYDVKM. This CDR3 reads CASSSGDYGYTF. CDR3 nucleotide sequence: TGTGCCAGCAGTTCCGGGGACTATGGCTACACCTTC.

The CDR3 DNA sequence: TGCGCCAGCAGGCGGGAGTACCAAGAGACCCAGTACTTC. It codes for CASRREYQETQYF. This chain joins TRBV5-1 and TRBJ2-5; TRBD2 matches at 7 bases. This CDR3 spans 13 amino acids. Germline CDR1 SGHRS, CDR2 YFSETQ. Trimming cost V 5 bases and J 0 bases; bases outside gene matches: 1.

In this sample, this clone turned up a few times. Other DNA sequences in this specimen translate into the identical CDR3. The V gene is TRBV27, the J gene TRBJ1-5; 9 bases are shared with TRBD1. Per germline, CDR1 MNHEY and CDR2 SMNVEV (reference sequence). This CDR3 has 14 amino acids. Trimming at V came to 5 bases and at J to 4 bases, leaving 3 bases not matched to a gene. CDR3 coding DNA: TGTGCCAGCAGTCCTGGACAGGGGAATCAGCCCCAGCATTTT. Amino acids: CASSPGQGNQPQHF.

This chain uses TRBV5-1 with TRBJ1-3, with 9 bases that match TRBD1. From germline, CDR1 is SGHRS and CDR2 YFSETQ. With 0 bases clipped from V and 2 bases from J, the junction kept 6 bases outside the gene matches. The length of the CDR3 is 17 residues. CDR3 sequence: CASSLGVWDRAGNTIYF. The CDR3 nucleotides are TGCGCCAGCAGCTTGGGAGTCTGGGACAGGGCTGGAAACACCATATATTTT.